This TCR beta chain was identified in a study of OX40 agonist ivuxolimab in advanced cancers. Whole-study context: Of the participants, 35% to 50% had some prior anti-PD-1, anti-PD-L1 or anti-CTLA-4 therapy, which was allowed.

The V segment lost 8 bases and the J segment 5 bases; nucleotides outside the gene matches: 8. CDR3 length equals 14 residues. CDR1 and CDR2 from the germline V gene are MNHNS and SASEGT. The assay was immunoSEQ multiplex PCR, and TCRdb's table has in-frame clones only and misses some. The repertoire holds 25,000 to 35,000 clones, 60% to 75% seen once, with roughly 12% in the top ten. By share of the sample, this clone is medium-sized (0.01 to 0.1%). The sample in question was CD4+ or CD8+ T cells sorted from blood, obtained in a trial of the OX40 agonist ivuxolimab. The V and J genes are TRBV6-1 and TRBJ1-5; 8 nucleotides agree with TRBD1. The sequence was obtained from an adult with an advanced solid tumor such as melanoma, head and neck, liver or kidney cancer. The CDR3 DNA sequence: TGTGCCAGCGATAGGACGGGACAGGATCAGCCCCAGCATTTT. Protein sequence: CASDRTGQDQPQHF.